This T cell receptor beta chain derives from a study of blood T cells in healthy people across ages. About this clonotype: A much bigger clone sits one base away, suggesting this may be a read error.

Germline V lookup: CDR1 MGHRA, CDR2 YSYEKL. V was cut by 1 base and J by 9 bases, with 10 bases left in between. The CDR3 covers 13 residues. Using a J-beta primer mix together with a sample-barcoded 5' primer, a second PCR was run for roughly 7 to 12 cycles. TCRdb reprocessed the 5' RACE reads with MiXCR, giving one entry per CDR3 protein. This sample has 600,000 to 800,000 distinct CDR3 sequences; more than 45% occur once, and the top ten carry roughly 14%. Sequenced: blood. The clonotype was recovered from a woman of 80 years or more in good health. The chain has TRBV4-1 and TRBJ2-1; a weak D match, TRBD2 (5 bases). The CDR3: CASSQVEGSEQFF. The CDR3, as DNA: TGCGCCAGCAGCCAAGTTGAGGGCAGTGAGCAGTTCTTC.